This T cell receptor (beta chain) was identified during a study of T cells in Graves' hyperthyroidism and ophthalmopathy. The CDR3 has 13 residues. Germline V CDR1 and CDR2: SEHNR, FQNEAQ (reference sequence). Trimming took 3 bases from V and 6 from J, leaving 12 bases between them. Graves' hyperthyroidism was deemed stable absent ophthalmopathy progression within 18 months. The hyperthyroidism was newly diagnosed and had lasted under 2 months; the patients were aged 18 to 65. Regarding the study as a whole: Most clonotypes expanded in the thyroid (above 0.001) were also present in blood. A model of 13 V-J features distinguished ophthalmopathy from stable hyperthyroidism.

A remark on this clonotype: What it binds is not known.

What was amplified from RNA transcripts were TCR beta CDR3 regions. First-round RT-PCR targeting the TCR CDR3 was performed with the HTBI primer set. TCRdb processed the multiplex PCR reads anew with MiXCR; each CDR3 protein has one entry. The data show about 340,000 distinct CDR3 sequences, around a sixth seen once. The clonotype was recovered from a woman in her forties or fifties with Graves' hyperthyroidism. This rearrangement joins TRBV7-9 to TRBJ2-7, with D tentatively TRBD1 (6 bases). The source material was blood. The CDR3: CASSLSYRAEQYF. Here the CDR3 DNA reads TGTGCCAGCAGCTTGTCCTACAGGGCCGAGCAGTACTTC.